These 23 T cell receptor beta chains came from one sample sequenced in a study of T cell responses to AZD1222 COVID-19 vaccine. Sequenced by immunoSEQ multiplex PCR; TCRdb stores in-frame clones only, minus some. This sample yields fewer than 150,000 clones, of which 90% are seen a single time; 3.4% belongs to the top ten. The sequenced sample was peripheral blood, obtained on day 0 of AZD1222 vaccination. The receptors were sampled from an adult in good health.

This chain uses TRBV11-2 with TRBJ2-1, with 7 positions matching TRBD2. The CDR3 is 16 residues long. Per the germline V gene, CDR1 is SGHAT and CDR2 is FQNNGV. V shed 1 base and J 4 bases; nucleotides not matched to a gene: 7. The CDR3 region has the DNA TGTGCCAGCAGCTTAGTCGGCGGGAGCGGGTACAATGAGCAGTTCTTC. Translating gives CASSLVGGSGYNEQFF.

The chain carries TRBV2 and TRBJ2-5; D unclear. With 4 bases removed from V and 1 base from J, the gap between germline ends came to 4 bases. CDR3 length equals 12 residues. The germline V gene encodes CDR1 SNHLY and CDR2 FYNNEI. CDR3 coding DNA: TGTGCCAGCAGTGTCGTCCAAGAGACCCAGTACTTC. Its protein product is CASSVVQETQYF.

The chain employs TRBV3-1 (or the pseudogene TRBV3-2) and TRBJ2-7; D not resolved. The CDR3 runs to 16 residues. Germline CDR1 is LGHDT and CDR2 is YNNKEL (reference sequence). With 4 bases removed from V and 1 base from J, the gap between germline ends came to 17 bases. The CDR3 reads CASSLSVGPLSYEQYF. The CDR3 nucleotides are TGTGCCAGCAGCCTAAGTGTCGGGCCACTATCCTACGAGCAGTACTTC.

CDR3 region: CASSLNDEQFF. CDR3 sequence (DNA): TGTGCCAGCAGCTTAAACGATGAGCAGTTCTTC. The chain couples TRBV7-9 to TRBJ2-1; D gene uncertain. Germline lookup yields CDR1 SEHNR and CDR2 FQNEAQ (reference sequence). V was pared by 2 bases and J by 8 bases, with 4 bases between. The CDR3 totals 11 residues.

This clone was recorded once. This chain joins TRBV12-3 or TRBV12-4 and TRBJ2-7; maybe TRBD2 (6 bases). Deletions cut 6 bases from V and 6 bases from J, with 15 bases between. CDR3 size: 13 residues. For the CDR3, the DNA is TGTGCCAGCAGCAGTCGGACTATCGGCGAGCAGTACTTC. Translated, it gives CASSSRTIGEQYF.

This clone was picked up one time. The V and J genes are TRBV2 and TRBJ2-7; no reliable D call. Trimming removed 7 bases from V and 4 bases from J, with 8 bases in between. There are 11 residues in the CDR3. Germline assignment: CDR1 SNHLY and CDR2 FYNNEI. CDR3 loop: CASTLGYEQYF. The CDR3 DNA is TGTGCCAGCACCCTGGGATACGAGCAGTACTTC.

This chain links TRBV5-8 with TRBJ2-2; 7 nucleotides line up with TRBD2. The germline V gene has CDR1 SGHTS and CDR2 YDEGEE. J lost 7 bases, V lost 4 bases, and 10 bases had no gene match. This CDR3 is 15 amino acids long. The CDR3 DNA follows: TGTGCCAGCAGCCCTGTGGCGGGGGTCAACGGGGAGCTGTTTTTT. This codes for CASSPVAGVNGELFF.

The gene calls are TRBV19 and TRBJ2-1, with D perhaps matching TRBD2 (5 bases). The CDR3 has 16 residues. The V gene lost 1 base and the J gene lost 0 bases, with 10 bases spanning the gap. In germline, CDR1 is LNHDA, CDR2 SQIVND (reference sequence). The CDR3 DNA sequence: TGTGCCAGTAGTATAGGTCCCCGGGGCTCCTACAATGAGCAGTTCTTC. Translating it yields CASSIGPRGSYNEQFF.

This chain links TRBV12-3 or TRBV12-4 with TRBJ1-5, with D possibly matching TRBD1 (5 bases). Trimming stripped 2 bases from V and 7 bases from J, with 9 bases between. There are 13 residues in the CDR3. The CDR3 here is CASSLSRAQPQHF. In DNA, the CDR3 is TGTGCCAGCAGTTTAAGCAGGGCCCAGCCCCAGCATTTT.

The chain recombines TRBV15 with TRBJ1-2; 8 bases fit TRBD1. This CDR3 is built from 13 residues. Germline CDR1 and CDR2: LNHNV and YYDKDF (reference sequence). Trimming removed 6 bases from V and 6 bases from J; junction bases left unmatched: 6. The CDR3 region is CATRMDRDHGYTF. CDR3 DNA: TGTGCCACCAGGATGGACAGGGACCATGGCTACACCTTC.

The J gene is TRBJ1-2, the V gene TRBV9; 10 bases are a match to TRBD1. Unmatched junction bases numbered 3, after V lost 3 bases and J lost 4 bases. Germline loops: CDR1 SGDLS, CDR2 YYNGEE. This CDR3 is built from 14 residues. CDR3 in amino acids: CASSAGQGFYGYTF. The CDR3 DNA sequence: TGTGCCAGCAGCGCGGGACAGGGGTTCTATGGCTACACCTTC.

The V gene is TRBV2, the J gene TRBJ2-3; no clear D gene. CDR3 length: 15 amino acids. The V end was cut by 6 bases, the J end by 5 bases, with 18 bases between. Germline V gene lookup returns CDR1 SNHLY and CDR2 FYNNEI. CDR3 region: CASRSYNFLLDTQYF. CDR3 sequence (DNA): TGTGCCAGCAGATCCTACAACTTCCTGCTAGATACGCAGTATTTT.

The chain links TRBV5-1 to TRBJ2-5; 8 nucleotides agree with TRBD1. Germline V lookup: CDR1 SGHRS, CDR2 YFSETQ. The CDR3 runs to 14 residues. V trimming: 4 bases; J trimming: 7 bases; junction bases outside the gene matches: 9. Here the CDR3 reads CASSPADRDGTQYF. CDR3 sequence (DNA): TGCGCCAGCAGCCCCGCGGACAGGGACGGGACCCAGTACTTC.

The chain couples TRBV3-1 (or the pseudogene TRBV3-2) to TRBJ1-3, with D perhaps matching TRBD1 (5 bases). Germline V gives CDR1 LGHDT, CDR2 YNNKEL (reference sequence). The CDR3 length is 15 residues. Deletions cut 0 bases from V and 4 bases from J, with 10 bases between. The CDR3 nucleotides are TGTGCCAGCAGCCAAGACAGGGTTTCGGGAAACACCATATATTTT. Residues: CASSQDRVSGNTIYF.

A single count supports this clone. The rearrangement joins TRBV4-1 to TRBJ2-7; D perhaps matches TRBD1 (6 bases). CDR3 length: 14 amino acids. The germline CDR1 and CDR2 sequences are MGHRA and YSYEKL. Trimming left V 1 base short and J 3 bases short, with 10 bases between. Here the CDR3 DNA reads TGCGCCAGCAGCCAAGTGGCAGGGGACTACGAGCAGTACTTC. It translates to CASSQVAGDYEQYF.

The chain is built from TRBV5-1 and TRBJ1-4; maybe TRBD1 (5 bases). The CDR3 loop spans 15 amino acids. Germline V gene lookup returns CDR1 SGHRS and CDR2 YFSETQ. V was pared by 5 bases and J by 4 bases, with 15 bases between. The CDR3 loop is CASRWGRLGNEKLFF. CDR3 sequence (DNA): TGCGCCAGCAGATGGGGGAGATTGGGTAATGAAAAACTGTTTTTT.

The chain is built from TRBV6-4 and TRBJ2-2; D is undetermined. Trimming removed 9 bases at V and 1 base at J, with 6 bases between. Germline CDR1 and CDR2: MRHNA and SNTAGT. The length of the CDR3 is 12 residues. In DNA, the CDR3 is TGTGCCAGACGTAGGAACACCGGGGAGCTGTTTTTT. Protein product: CARRRNTGELFF.

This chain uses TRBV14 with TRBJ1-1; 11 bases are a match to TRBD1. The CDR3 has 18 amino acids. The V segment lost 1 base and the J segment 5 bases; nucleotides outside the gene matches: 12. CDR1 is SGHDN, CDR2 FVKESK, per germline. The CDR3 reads CASSQGGGQGARWTEAFF. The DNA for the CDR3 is TGTGCCAGCAGCCAAGGGGGCGGACAGGGGGCTCGATGGACTGAAGCTTTCTTT.

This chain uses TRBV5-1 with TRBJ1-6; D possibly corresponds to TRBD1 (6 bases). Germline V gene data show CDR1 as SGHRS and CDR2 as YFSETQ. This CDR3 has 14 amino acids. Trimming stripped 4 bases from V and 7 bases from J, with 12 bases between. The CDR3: CASSQGHENSPLHF. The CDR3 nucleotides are TGCGCCAGCAGCCAGGGACACGAAAATTCACCCCTCCACTTT. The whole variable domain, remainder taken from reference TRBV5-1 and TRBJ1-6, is KAGVTQTPRYLIKTRGQQVTLSCSPISGHRSVSWYQQTPGQGLQFLFEYFSETQRNKGNFPGRFSGRQFSNSRSEMNVSTLELGDSALYLCASSQGHENSPLHFGNGTRLTVT.

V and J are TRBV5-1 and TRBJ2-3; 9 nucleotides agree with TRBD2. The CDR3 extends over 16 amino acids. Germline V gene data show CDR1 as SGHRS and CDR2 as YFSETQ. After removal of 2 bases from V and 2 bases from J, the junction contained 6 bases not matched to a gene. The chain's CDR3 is CASSFQRGAATDTQYF. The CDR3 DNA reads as TGCGCCAGCAGCTTTCAGCGGGGGGCCGCCACAGATACGCAGTATTTT.

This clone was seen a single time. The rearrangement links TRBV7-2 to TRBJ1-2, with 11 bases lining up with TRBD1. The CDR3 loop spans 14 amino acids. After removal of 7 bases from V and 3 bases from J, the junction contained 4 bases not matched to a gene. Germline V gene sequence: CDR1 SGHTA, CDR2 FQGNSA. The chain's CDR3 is CASNRDRGDYGYTF. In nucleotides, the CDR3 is TGTGCCAGCAACCGGGACAGGGGGGACTATGGCTACACCTTC.

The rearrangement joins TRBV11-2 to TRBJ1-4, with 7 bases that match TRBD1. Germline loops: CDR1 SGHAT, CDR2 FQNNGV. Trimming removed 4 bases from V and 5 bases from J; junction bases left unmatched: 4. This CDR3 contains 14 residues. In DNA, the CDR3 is TGTGCCAGCAGCTCGGACAGGTCGAATGAAAAACTGTTTTTT. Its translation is CASSSDRSNEKLFF. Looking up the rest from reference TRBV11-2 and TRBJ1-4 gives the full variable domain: EAGVAQSPRYKIIEKRQSVAFWCNPISGHATLYWYQQILGQGPKLLIQFQNNGVVDDSQLPKDRFSAERLKGVDSTLKIQPAKLEDSAVYLCASSSDRSNEKLFFGSGTQLSVL.

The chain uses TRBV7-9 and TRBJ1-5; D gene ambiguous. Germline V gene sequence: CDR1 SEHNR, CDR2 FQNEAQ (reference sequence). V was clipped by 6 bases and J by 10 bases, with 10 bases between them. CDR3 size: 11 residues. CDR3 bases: TGTGCCAGCAGTCAAAGAGGACCCCAGCATTTT. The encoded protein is CASSQRGPQHF.